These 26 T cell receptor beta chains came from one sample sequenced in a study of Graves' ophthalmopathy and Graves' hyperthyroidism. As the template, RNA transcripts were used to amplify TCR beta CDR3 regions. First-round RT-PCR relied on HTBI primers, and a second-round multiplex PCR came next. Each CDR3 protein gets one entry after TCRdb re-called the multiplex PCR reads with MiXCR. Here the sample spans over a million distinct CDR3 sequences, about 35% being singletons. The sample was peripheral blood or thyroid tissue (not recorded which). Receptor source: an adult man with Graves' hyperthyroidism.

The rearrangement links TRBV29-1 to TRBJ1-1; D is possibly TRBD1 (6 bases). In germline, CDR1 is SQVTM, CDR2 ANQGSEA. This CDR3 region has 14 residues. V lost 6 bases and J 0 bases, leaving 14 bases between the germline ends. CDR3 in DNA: TGCAGCGTGGGGGGGGCTGGCTTGAACACTGAAGCTTTCTTT. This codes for CSVGGAGLNTEAFF.

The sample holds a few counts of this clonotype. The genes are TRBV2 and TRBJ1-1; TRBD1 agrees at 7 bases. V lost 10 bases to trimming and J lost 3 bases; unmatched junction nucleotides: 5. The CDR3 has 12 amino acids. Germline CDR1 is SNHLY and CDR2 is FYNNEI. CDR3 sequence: CATGGRHTEAFF. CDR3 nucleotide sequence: TGTGCCACAGGGGGGAGGCACACTGAAGCTTTCTTT.

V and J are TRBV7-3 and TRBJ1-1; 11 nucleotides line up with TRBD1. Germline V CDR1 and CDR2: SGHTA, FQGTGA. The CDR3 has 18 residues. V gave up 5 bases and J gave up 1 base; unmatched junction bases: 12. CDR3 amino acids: CASSINSGTGGRNTEAFF. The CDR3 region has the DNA TGTGCCAGCAGCATCAACTCCGGGACAGGGGGTAGGAACACTGAAGCTTTCTTT.

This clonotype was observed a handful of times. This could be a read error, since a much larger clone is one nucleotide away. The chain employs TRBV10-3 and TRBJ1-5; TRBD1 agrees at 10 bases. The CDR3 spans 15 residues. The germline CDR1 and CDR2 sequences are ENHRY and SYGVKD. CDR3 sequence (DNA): TGTGCCATCAGTGTATCGACAGGGGGCAACCAGCCCCAGCATTTT. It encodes CAISVSTGGNQPQHF.

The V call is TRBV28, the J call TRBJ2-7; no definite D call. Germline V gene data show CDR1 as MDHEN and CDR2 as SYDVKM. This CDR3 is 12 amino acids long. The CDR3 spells CATSPDSYEQYF. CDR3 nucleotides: TGTGCTACCAGCCCGGACTCCTACGAGCAGTACTTC.

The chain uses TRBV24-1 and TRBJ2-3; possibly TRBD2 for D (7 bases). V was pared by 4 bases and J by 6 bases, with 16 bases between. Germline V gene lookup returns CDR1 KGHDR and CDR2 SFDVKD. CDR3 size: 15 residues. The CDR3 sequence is CATSDTGGRFDTQYF. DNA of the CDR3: TGTGCCACCAGTGACACCGGGGGGCGGTTCGATACGCAGTATTTT.

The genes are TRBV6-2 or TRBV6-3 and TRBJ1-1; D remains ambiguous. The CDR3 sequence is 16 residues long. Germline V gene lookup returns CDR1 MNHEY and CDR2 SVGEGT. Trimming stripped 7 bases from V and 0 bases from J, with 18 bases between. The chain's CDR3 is CASINDRMYLNTEAFF. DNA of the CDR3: TGTGCCAGCATTAACGACCGGATGTACTTGAACACTGAAGCTTTCTTT.

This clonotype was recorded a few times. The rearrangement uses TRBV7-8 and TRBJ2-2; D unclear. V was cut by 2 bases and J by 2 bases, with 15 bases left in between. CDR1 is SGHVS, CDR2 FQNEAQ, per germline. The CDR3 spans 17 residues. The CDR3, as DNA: TGTGCCAGCAGCTTAACGACGCGACTCAAAAACACCGGGGAGCTGTTTTTT. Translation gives CASSLTTRLKNTGELFF.

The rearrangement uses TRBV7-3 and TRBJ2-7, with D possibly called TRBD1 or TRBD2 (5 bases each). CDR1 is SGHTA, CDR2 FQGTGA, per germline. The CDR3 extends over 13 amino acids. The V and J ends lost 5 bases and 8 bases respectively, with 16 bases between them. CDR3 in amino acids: CASSLGRGSQQYF. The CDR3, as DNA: TGTGCCAGCAGCCTGGGACGGGGAAGTCAGCAGTACTTC.

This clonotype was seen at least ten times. The CDR3 DNA follows: TGTGCCAGCAGCAAAAAGGACAGGGGGAATTCACCCCTCCACTTT. This sequence encodes CASSKKDRGNSPLHF. The chain couples TRBV5-6 to TRBJ1-6; 10 bases match TRBD1. Germline CDR1 is SGHDT and CDR2 is YYEEEE. The CDR3 loop spans 15 amino acids. The V gene end was trimmed by 4 bases and the J gene end by 7 bases; junction bases not matched to a gene: 5.

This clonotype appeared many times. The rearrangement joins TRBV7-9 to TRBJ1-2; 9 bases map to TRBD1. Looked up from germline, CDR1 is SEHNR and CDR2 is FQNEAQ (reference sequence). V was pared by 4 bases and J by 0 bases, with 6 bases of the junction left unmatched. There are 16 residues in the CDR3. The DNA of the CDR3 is TGTGCCAGCAGCTCAGGGACAGGGCGAACTAACTATGGCTACACCTTC. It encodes CASSSGTGRTNYGYTF.

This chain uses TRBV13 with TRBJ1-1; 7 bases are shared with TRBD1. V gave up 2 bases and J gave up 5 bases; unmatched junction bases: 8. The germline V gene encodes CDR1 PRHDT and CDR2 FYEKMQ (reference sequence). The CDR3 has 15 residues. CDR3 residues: CASSLRGRGGTEAFF. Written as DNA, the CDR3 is TGTGCCAGCAGCTTACGTGGCAGGGGGGGGACTGAAGCTTTCTTT.

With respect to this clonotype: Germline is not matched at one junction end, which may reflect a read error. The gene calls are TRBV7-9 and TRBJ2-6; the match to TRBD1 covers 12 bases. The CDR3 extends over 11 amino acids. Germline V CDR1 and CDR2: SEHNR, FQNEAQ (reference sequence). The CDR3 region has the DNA TGTGCCAGCAGTTTACCGGGACAGGGGGCTTTT. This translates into CASSLPGQGAF.

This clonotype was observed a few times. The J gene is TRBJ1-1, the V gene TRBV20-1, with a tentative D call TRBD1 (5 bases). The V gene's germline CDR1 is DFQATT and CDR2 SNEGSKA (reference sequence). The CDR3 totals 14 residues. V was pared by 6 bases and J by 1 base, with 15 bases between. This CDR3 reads CSAREGTANTEAFF. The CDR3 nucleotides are TGCAGTGCCCGCGAGGGGACGGCGAACACTGAAGCTTTCTTT.

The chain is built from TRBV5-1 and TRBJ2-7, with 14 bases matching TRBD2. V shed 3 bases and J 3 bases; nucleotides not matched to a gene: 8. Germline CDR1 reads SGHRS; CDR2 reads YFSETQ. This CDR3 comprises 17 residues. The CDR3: CASSSQGTSGSVYEQYF. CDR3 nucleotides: TGCGCCAGCAGCTCCCAGGGGACTAGCGGGAGTGTCTACGAGCAGTACTTC.

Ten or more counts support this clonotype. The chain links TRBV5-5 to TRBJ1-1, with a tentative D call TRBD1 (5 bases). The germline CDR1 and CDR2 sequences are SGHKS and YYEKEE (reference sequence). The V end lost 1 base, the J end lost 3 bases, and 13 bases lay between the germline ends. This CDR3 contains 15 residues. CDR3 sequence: CASSLFFGGDTEAFF. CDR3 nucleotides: TGTGCCAGCAGCTTGTTTTTCGGGGGGGACACTGAAGCTTTCTTT.

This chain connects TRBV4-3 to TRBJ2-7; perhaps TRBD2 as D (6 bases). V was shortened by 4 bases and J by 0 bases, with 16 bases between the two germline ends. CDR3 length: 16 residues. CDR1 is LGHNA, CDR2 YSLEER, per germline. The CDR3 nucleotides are TGCGCCAGCAGCCTCGCTCTCGAGACTAGCTCCTACGAGCAGTACTTC. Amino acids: CASSLALETSSYEQYF.

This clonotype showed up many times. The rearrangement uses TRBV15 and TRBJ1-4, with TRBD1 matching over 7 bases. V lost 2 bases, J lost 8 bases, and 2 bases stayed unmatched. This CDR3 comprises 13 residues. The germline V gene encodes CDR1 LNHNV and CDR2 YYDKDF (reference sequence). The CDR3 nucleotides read TGTGCCACCAGCAGATACAGGGGAGAAAAACTGTTTTTT. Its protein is CATSRYRGEKLFF.

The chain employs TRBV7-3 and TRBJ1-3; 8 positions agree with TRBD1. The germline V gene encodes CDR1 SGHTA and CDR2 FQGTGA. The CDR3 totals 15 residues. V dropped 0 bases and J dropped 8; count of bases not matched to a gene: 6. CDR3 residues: CASSLTSGGLDTIYF. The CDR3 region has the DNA TGTGCCAGCAGCTTAACGTCAGGGGGCCTGGACACCATATATTTT.

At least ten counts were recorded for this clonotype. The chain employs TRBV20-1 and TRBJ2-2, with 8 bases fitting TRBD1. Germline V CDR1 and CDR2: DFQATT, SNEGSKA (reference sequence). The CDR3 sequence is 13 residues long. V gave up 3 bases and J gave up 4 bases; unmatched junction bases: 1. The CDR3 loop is CSARDRVTGELFF. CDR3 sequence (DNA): TGCAGTGCTAGGGACAGGGTCACCGGGGAGCTGTTTTTT.

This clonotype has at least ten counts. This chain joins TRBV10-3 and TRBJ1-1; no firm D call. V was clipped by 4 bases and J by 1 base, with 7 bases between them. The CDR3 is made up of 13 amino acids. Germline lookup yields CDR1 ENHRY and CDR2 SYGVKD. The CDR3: CAISVKGNTEAFF. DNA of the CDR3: TGTGCCATCAGTGTAAAGGGGAACACTGAAGCTTTCTTT.

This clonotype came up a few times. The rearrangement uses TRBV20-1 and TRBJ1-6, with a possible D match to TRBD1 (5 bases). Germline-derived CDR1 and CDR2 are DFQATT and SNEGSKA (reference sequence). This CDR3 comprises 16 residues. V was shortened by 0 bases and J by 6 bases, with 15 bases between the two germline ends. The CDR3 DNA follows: TGCAGTGCTAGAGATCTTCGCGGGGGTAGTAATTCACCCCTCCACTTT. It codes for CSARDLRGGSNSPLHF.

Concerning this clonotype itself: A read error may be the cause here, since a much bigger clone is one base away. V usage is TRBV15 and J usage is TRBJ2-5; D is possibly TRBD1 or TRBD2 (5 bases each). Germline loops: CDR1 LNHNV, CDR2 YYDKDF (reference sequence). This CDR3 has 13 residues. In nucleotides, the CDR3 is TGTGCCATCAGCAGGGAGCAGGGCGGGCTCCAGTACTTC. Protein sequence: CAISREQGGLQYF.

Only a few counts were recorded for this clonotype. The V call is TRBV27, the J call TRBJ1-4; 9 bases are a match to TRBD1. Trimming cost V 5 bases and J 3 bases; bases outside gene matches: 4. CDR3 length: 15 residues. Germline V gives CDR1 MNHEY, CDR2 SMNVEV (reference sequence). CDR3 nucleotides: TGTGCCAGCAGTCTTAGGACAGGGGCTAATGAAAAACTGTTTTTT. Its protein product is CASSLRTGANEKLFF.

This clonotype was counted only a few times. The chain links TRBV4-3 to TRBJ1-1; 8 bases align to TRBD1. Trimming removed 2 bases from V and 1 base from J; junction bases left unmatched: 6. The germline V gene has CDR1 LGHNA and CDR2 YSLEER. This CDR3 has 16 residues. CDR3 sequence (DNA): TGCGCCAGCAGCCAACCCCAGGGGGCAGGGAACACTGAAGCTTTCTTT. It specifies CASSQPQGAGNTEAFF.

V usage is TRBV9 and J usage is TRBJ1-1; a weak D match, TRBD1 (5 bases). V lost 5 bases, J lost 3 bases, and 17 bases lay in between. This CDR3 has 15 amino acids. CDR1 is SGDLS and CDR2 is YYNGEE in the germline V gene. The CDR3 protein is CASSPLRGTYTEAFF. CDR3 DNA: TGTGCCAGCAGTCCCCTACGGGGCACCTACACTGAAGCTTTCTTT. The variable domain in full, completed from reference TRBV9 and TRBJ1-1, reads DSGVTQTPKHLITATGQRVTLRCSPRSGDLSVYWYQQSLDQGLQFLIQYYNGEERAKGNILERFSAQQFPDLHSELNLSSLELGDSALYFCASSPLRGTYTEAFFGQGTRLTVV.